This TCR beta chain was observed in a study of OX40 agonist ivuxolimab in advanced cancers. Looking at the study overall: Subjects had a mean age of about 61 years, with a range of roughly 20 to 80; roughly 83% were male. Three patients showed partial responses: one hepatocellular carcinoma and two cutaneous melanoma cases.

Autoimmune disease history or systemic immunosuppression was exclusionary. Trimming took off 2 bases at V and 6 bases at J, with 13 bases between the two ends. Germline-derived CDR1 and CDR2 are SEHNR and FQNEAQ (reference sequence). There are 14 residues in the CDR3. Data came from immunoSEQ multiplex PCR; TCRdb stores just in-frame clones and leaves some out. The table includes tens of thousands of clones, over 75% detected once. The V call is TRBV7-9, the J call TRBJ1-1; perhaps TRBD1 as D (5 bases). The clonotype was recovered from an adult with an advanced solid tumor such as melanoma, head and neck, liver or kidney cancer. The sample here was CD4+ or CD8+ T cells sorted from blood, taken in a trial of the OX40 agonist ivuxolimab. CDR3 in DNA: TGTGCCAGCAGCTTATTAGGGGTTCCATCTGAAGCTTTCTTT. This gives the protein CASSLLGVPSEAFF. The full variable domain, with the rest looked up from reference TRBV7-9 and TRBJ1-1, is DTGVSQNPRHKITKRGQNVTFRCDPISEHNRLYWYRQTLGQGPEFLTYFQNEAQLEKSRLLSDRFSAERPKGSFSTLEIQRTEQGDSAMYLCASSLLGVPSEAFFGQGTRLTVV.